The 16 T cell receptor beta chains presented below share a single source sample, sequenced in a study of early T cells in non-severe SARS-CoV-2 infection. TCRdb re-called the 5' RACE reads through MiXCR, storing one row per CDR3 protein. The sample holds 28,000 or so distinct CDR3 sequences, around 5% seen once. Sample: whole blood. All receptors derive from an adult who was a healthcare worker with PCR-confirmed SARS-CoV-2 infection or an uninfected control (not recorded which).

In its sample, this clonotype was seen many times. V is TRBV10-3 and J is TRBJ2-6; maybe TRBD1 (6 bases). The V gene's germline CDR1 is ENHRY and CDR2 SYGVKD. This CDR3 is built from 18 residues. Trimming took 6 bases from V and 0 from J, leaving 18 bases between them. For the CDR3, the DNA is TGTGCCATCAGAATCGGTGGCAGGGGACACTCTGGGGCCAACGTCCTGACTTTC. Protein product: CAIRIGGRGHSGANVLTF.

There are many counts of this clonotype. CDR3 sequence reads: CASSFSRGSNQPQHF. CDR3 DNA: TGTGCCAGCAGTTTTTCACGGGGAAGCAATCAGCCCCAGCATTTT. The chain is built from TRBV12-3 or TRBV12-4 and TRBJ1-5; D not certain. The V gene lost 3 bases and the J gene lost 1 base, with 10 bases spanning the gap. This CDR3 contains 15 residues.

The V gene is TRBV7-8, the J gene TRBJ2-7, with 14 positions matching TRBD2. The CDR3 covers 16 residues. Germline V gives CDR1 SGHVS, CDR2 FQNEAQ. V dropped 6 bases and J dropped 4; count of bases not matched to a gene: 8. This chain's CDR3 is CASSSGLAGGKYEQYF. CDR3 nucleotide sequence: TGTGCCAGCAGTTCCGGACTAGCGGGAGGAAAATACGAGCAGTACTTC.

The table lists this clonotype with many counts. The rearrangement links TRBV27 to TRBJ2-1; either TRBD1 or TRBD2 may supply D (6 bases each). CDR1 MNHEY and CDR2 SMNVEV come from the germline V gene (reference sequence). V lost 5 bases, J lost 9 bases, and 14 bases lay in between. The CDR3 runs 13 residues. The CDR3 spells CASSPQGRGEQFF. As DNA, the CDR3 is TGTGCCAGCAGTCCTCAGGGGCGGGGTGAGCAGTTCTTC.

In this sample, this clonotype turned up many times. The genes are TRBV20-1 and TRBJ2-3, with 10 bases lining up with TRBD2. The junction had 3 bases not matched to a gene; V was cut back by 2 bases and J by 4 bases. The CDR3 loop spans 14 amino acids. From germline, CDR1 is DFQATT and CDR2 SNEGSKA (reference sequence). The DNA of the CDR3 is TGCAGTGCTAGACTAGCGGGAGTCCCAGATACGCAGTATTTT. This sequence encodes CSARLAGVPDTQYF.

The chain has TRBV4-1 and TRBJ2-7; 7 bases are a match to TRBD2. Germline loops: CDR1 MGHRA, CDR2 YSYEKL. V lost 4 bases and J lost 4; bases outside the gene matches: 10. The CDR3 is 15 amino acids. The CDR3: CASSLAGARDYEQYF. Here the CDR3 DNA reads TGCGCCAGCAGCCTGGCGGGAGCTCGGGATTACGAGCAGTACTTC.

This chain connects TRBV29-1 to TRBJ1-4; D not certain. The CDR3 extends over 13 amino acids. Germline values: CDR1 SQVTM, CDR2 ANQGSEA. Trimming took off 5 bases at V and 8 bases at J, with 15 bases between the two ends. This chain's CDR3 is CSVYRGSGEKLFF. CDR3 nucleotides: TGCAGCGTTTACAGAGGCTCGGGAGAAAAACTGTTTTTT.

The chain is built from TRBV6-2 or TRBV6-3 and TRBJ1-1; the match to TRBD1 covers 7 bases. CDR1 and CDR2 (germline): MNHEY, SVGEGT. J was trimmed by 0 bases and V by 0 bases; bases with no gene match: 1. The CDR3 has 15 residues. The CDR3 coding sequence is TGTGCCAGCAGTTACTCTGGGACAGTGAACACTGAAGCTTTCTTT. Translating gives CASSYSGTVNTEAFF.

The rearrangement uses TRBV11-2 and TRBJ2-7; 14 bases are shared with TRBD2. V shed 5 bases and J 4 bases; nucleotides not matched to a gene: 7. Germline CDR1 is SGHAT and CDR2 is FQNNGV. This CDR3 contains 16 residues. CDR3 sequence: CASSPGTSGRAYEQYF. CDR3 nucleotide sequence: TGTGCCAGCAGCCCCGGGACTAGCGGGAGAGCGTACGAGCAGTACTTC. The entire variable domain, with the rest obtained from reference TRBV11-2 and TRBJ2-7, is as follows: EAGVAQSPRYKIIEKRQSVAFWCNPISGHATLYWYQQILGQGPKLLIQFQNNGVVDDSQLPKDRFSAERLKGVDSTLKIQPAKLEDSAVYLCASSPGTSGRAYEQYFGPGTRLTVT.

Ten or more counts support this clonotype. The chain carries TRBV19 and TRBJ1-2; a possible D gene is TRBD1 (5 bases). This CDR3 has 14 residues. Per the germline V gene, CDR1 is LNHDA and CDR2 is SQIVND (reference sequence). Trimming removed 6 bases at V and 0 bases at J, with 11 bases between. CDR3 loop: CASRRDQANYGYTF. Written as DNA, the CDR3 is TGTGCCAGTAGACGGGACCAGGCTAACTATGGCTACACCTTC.

This clonotype was found many times. V is TRBV12-3 or TRBV12-4 and J is TRBJ2-3; 12 bases line up with TRBD2. There are 14 residues in the CDR3. Trimming at V came to 5 bases and at J to 4 bases, leaving 1 base not matched to a gene. The CDR3: CASSRTSGADTQYF. The CDR3 nucleotides read TGTGCCAGCAGTAGGACTAGCGGGGCAGATACGCAGTATTTT.

This clonotype was detected ten times or more. The rearrangement joins TRBV30 to TRBJ2-2; D is possibly TRBD1 (6 bases). V shed 2 bases and J shed 10 bases, with 20 bases lying between them. The germline V gene encodes CDR1 GTSNPN and CDR2 SVGIG (reference sequence). This CDR3 comprises 15 residues. The CDR3 DNA reads as TGTGCCTGGAGTTCCAGCAGGGGTAGAGGGGTGGAGCTGTTTTTT. Encoded protein: CAWSSSRGRGVELFF.

This clonotype was recorded at least ten times. The chain employs TRBV9 and TRBJ2-1; D gene uncertain. The CDR3 length is 14 residues. V lost 7 bases and J lost 5, with 16 bases in between. Germline loops: CDR1 SGDLS, CDR2 YYNGEE. The CDR3 nucleotides read TGTGCCAGCGGCCAACCGCCCCAGGACAATGAGCAGTTCTTC. This codes for CASGQPPQDNEQFF.

This clonotype was found many times. The V and J genes are TRBV6-1 and TRBJ1-1; the D is unclear. Trimming took off 11 bases at V and 3 bases at J, with 19 bases between the two ends. CDR3 length: 14 residues. Germline CDR1 MNHNS, CDR2 SASEGT. The CDR3 sequence is CADTLQGGYTEAFF. CDR3 nucleotides: TGTGCCGATACACTTCAAGGAGGATACACTGAAGCTTTCTTT.

In this sample, this clonotype turned up a few times. The chain couples TRBV20-1 to TRBJ2-7; TRBD2 aligns across 8 bases. CDR3 length equals 13 residues. Germline-derived CDR1 and CDR2 are DFQATT and SNEGSKA (reference sequence). V dropped 2 bases and J dropped 5; count of bases not matched to a gene: 5. The CDR3 DNA follows: TGCAGTGCTAGACTAGCGGGTATAGACGAGCAGTACTTC. It is translated as CSARLAGIDEQYF.

This clonotype was counted many times. The J gene is TRBJ2-3, the V gene TRBV27; the D is unclear. Germline CDR1 reads MNHEY; CDR2 reads SMNVEV (reference sequence). The CDR3 has 16 residues. The V and J ends lost 6 bases and 2 bases respectively, with 18 bases between them. CDR3 nucleotide sequence: TGTGCCAGCAGCCGGACGGTTCCCACCCACACAGATACGCAGTATTTT. It yields the protein CASSRTVPTHTDTQYF.